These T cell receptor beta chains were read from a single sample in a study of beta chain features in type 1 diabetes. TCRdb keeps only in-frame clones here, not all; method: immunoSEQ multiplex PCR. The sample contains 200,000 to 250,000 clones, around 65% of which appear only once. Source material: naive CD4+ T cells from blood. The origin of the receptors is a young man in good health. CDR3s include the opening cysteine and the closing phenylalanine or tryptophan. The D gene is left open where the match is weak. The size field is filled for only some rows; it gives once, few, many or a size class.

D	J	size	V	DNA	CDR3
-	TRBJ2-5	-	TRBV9	TGTGCCAGCAGCCTCCCCCCGGGGGAGACCCAGTACTTC	CASSLPPGETQYF
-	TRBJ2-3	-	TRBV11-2	TGTGCCAGCAGCTTAGCGAGGACGGTAGTGACAGATACGCAGTATTTT	CASSLARTVVTDTQYF
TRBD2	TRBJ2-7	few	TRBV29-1	TGCAGCGCCGGGACTAGCGGGAAGTCCGAGCAGTACTTC	CSAGTSGKSEQYF
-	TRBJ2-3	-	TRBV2	TGTGCCAGCAGTGTTAGACCGTCCACAGATACGCAGTATTTT	CASSVRPSTDTQYF
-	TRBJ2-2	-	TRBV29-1	TGCAGCGTAAGGACTATGGAGAACACCGGGGAGCTGTTTTTT	CSVRTMENTGELFF
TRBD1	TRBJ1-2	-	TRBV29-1	TGCAGCGTTGGGGGACAGGTCGGTGGCTACACCTTC	CSVGGQVGGYTF
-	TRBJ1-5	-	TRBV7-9	TGTGCCAGCAGCTTAACCGGGGATCAGCCCCAGCATTTT	CASSLTGDQPQHF
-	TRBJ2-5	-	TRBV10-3	TGTGCCATCAGTGTAGCACGGCAAGAGACCCAGTACTTC	CAISVARQETQYF
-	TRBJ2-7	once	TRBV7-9	TGTGCCAGCAGCTTAGGGGCACATGGGGCCAACGAGCAGTACTTC	CASSLGAHGANEQYF
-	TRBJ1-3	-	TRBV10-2	TGCGCCAGCAGTGAGGTCGCTGGAAACACCATATATTTT	CASSEVAGNTIYF
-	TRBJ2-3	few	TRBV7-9	TGTGCCAGCAGCCCTCAATCAGATACGCAGTATTTT	CASSPQSDTQYF
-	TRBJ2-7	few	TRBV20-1	TGCAGTGCTGCCAGCTACGAGCAGTACTTC	CSAASYEQYF
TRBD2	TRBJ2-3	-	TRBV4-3	TGCGCCAGCAGCCAAGTTGGGACTAGCGGGAGCACAGATACGCAGTATTTT	CASSQVGTSGSTDTQYF
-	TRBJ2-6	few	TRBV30	TGTGCCTGGAGTGTCTCTGGGGCCAACGTCCTGACTTTC	CAWSVSGANVLTF
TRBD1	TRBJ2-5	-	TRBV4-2	TGTGCCAGCAGCCAAGTTGGGGTTGGGACAGACCTACAAGAGACCCAGTACTTC	CASSQVGVGTDLQETQYF
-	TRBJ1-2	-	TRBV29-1	TGCAGCCCGACCCCAGGCTACACCTTC	CSPTPGYTF
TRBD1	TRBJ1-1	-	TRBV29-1	TGCAGCGTTGTCCCAGCGACAGGGGACAGGACTGAAGCTTTCTTT	CSVVPATGDRTEAFF
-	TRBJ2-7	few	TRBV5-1	TGCGCCAGCAGCTTGGAGGGCAGCGGCTACGAGCAGTACTTC	CASSLEGSGYEQYF
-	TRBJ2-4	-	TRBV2	TGTGCCAGCAGGGGGGAAGCCAAAAACATTCAGTACTTC	CASRGEAKNIQYF
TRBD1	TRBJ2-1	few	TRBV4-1	TGCGCCAGCAGCTTCGGACAGGGAAGCCTGAATGAGCAGTTCTTC	CASSFGQGSLNEQFF
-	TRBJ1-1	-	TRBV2	TGTGCCAGCATCAGGGAGTTAAGCACTGAAGCTTTCTTT	CASIRELSTEAFF
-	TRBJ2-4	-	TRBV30	TGTGCCTGGGGGGACCAACCCATAGCCAAAAACATTCAGTACTTC	CAWGDQPIAKNIQYF
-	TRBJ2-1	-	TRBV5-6	TGTGCCAGCAGCCCTCCGGCGAGGAGGAATGAGCAGTTCTTC	CASSPPARRNEQFF
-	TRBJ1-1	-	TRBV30	TGTGCCTGGAGTGTTTTGCGTTCGGGCACTGAAGCTTTCTTT	CAWSVLRSGTEAFF
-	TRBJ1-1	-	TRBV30	TGTGCCCTACGACGAGCATCTGAAGCTTTCTTT	CALRRASEAFF
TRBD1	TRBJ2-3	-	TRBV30	TGTGCCTGGAGTGTCGGAGACAGGGTGTCGGGCACAGATACGCAGTATTTT	CAWSVGDRVSGTDTQYF
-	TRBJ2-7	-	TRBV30	TGTGCCTGGAGGAGGTCCTACGAGCAGTACTTC	CAWRRSYEQYF
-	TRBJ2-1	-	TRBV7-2	TGTGCCAGCAGCTTAGGGCTAACCCTCAATGAGCAGTTCTTC	CASSLGLTLNEQFF
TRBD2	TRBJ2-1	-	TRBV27	TGTGCCAGCAGTCCACGACTGACTAGCGGGACTGAGCAGTTCTTC	CASSPRLTSGTEQFF
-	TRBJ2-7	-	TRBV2	TGTGCCAGCAGTGCCAGGACAATCTACGAGCAGTACTTC	CASSARTIYEQYF
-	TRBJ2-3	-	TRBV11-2	TGTGCCAGCAGCCCTAGAGTGAGCACAGATACGCAGTATTTT	CASSPRVSTDTQYF
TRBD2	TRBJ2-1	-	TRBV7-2	TGTGCCAGCAGCTGGACTAGCGGGAGTGCCTACAATGAGCAGTTCTTC	CASSWTSGSAYNEQFF
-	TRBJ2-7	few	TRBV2	TGTGCCAGCAGCGGCAGGGACGAGCAGTACTTC	CASSGRDEQYF